One sample yielded the 23 T cell receptor beta chains listed below, sequenced in a study of blood T cell repertoires in COVID-19. Some clones are missing from TCRdb's copy, which holds only in-frame ones; the method was immunoSEQ multiplex PCR. The table lists 190,000 or so clones, about 89% of them singletons. Sequenced material: PBMCs or T cells enriched from blood (not recorded which). These receptors were collected from a woman under 30 who had recovered from COVID-19.

The rearrangement uses TRBV5-6 and TRBJ1-2; D not resolved. The CDR3 contains 14 residues. Germline V lookup: CDR1 SGHDT, CDR2 YYEEEE. V gave up 3 bases and J gave up 0 bases, with 9 bases separating them. CDR3 in amino acids: CASSWGEANYGYTF. The CDR3 region has the DNA TGTGCCAGCAGCTGGGGAGAAGCTAACTATGGCTACACCTTC.

The chain has TRBV5-6 and TRBJ2-1, with TRBD2 matching over 11 bases. The CDR3 is 15 residues long. The germline V gene encodes CDR1 SGHDT and CDR2 YYEEEE. J gave up 7 bases and V 1 base, and 4 bases lay outside the gene matches. CDR3 sequence reads: CASSLPTSGANEQFF. The CDR3 bases are TGTGCCAGCAGCTTGCCGACTAGCGGGGCGAATGAGCAGTTCTTC. The complete variable domain, with remaining parts taken from reference TRBV5-6 and TRBJ2-1, reads DAGVTQSPTHLIKTRGQQVTLRCSPKSGHDTVSWYQQALGQGPQFIFQYYEEEERQRGNFPDRFSGHQFPNYSSELNVNALLLGDSALYLCASSLPTSGANEQFFGPGTRLTVL.

The rearrangement joins TRBV15 to TRBJ2-5, with TRBD2 matching over 8 bases. With V trimmed by 6 bases and J by 0 bases, 9 bases remained unmatched. Per the germline V gene, CDR1 is LNHNV and CDR2 is YYDKDF (reference sequence). This CDR3 region has 16 residues. The CDR3 sequence: CATSPTGTRYQETQYF. CDR3 DNA sequence: TGTGCCACCAGTCCCACCGGGACTAGGTACCAAGAGACCCAGTACTTC.

This clone appeared a single time. This sequence joins TRBV5-5 and TRBJ1-6; the match to TRBD1 covers 9 bases. The J segment lost 9 bases and the V segment lost 0 bases, leaving 10 bases of the junction unmatched. Germline-derived CDR1 and CDR2 are SGHKS and YYEKEE (reference sequence). CDR3 size: 17 residues. DNA of the CDR3: TGTGCCAGCAGCTTGGGGGGTGGGACAGGGCTTGGTTCACCCCTCCACTTT. Its translation is CASSLGGGTGLGSPLHF.

This sequence joins TRBV6-5 and TRBJ1-5; possibly TRBD1 for D (6 bases). The V gene lost 0 bases and the J gene lost 6 bases, with 12 bases spanning the gap. CDR3 length equals 15 residues. The germline CDR1 and CDR2 sequences are MNHEY and SVGAGI. CDR3 loop: CASSYSFRGTQPQHF. CDR3 sequence (DNA): TGTGCCAGCAGTTACTCCTTCAGGGGTACTCAGCCCCAGCATTTT.

J is TRBJ1-2 and V is TRBV11-2; D call uncertain. The length of the CDR3 is 15 residues. Per germline, CDR1 SGHAT and CDR2 FQNNGV. Trimming removed 0 bases from V and 5 bases from J, with 13 bases in between. This CDR3 reads CASSLDPGGGYGYTF. In DNA form, the CDR3 reads TGTGCCAGCAGCTTAGATCCCGGAGGAGGGTATGGCTACACCTTC.

J is TRBJ1-2 and V is TRBV19, with 9 bases lining up with TRBD1. Per germline, CDR1 LNHDA and CDR2 SQIVND (reference sequence). Losses at the gene ends were 4 bases for V and 8 bases for J; bases not matched to a gene: 8. This CDR3 is built from 14 residues. CDR3 bases: TGTGCCAGTAGTAACCGACAGGGGGAGGACGGCTACACCTTC. It yields the protein CASSNRQGEDGYTF.

This chain connects TRBV7-9 to TRBJ1-2; 7 bases line up with TRBD1. Germline CDR1 SEHNR, CDR2 FQNEAQ (reference sequence). The CDR3 has 14 amino acids. Trimming at V came to 3 bases and at J to 2 bases, leaving 3 bases not matched to a gene. Here the CDR3 reads CASSLGQLNYGYTF. CDR3 coding DNA: TGTGCCAGCAGCTTGGGACAGTTGAACTATGGCTACACCTTC.

This clone was detected once. J is TRBJ1-5 and V is TRBV6-5, with D possibly matching TRBD1 (5 bases). With 6 bases removed from V and 5 bases from J, the gap between germline ends came to 14 bases. There are 14 residues in the CDR3. Per germline, CDR1 MNHEY and CDR2 SVGAGI. The CDR3 reads CASSDWQGDQPQHF. The CDR3 region has the DNA TGTGCCAGCAGCGATTGGCAGGGCGATCAGCCCCAGCATTTT.

The gene calls are TRBV6-4 and TRBJ1-6; 7 bases are shared with TRBD1. The V segment lost 0 bases and the J segment 7 bases; nucleotides outside the gene matches: 6. This CDR3 is built from 16 residues. CDR1 is MRHNA and CDR2 is SNTAGT in the germline V gene. The chain's CDR3 is CASSDSRDSVNSPLHF. Written as DNA, the CDR3 is TGTGCCAGCAGTGACTCCCGGGACAGCGTAAATTCACCCCTCCACTTT.

This rearrangement joins TRBV6-6 to TRBJ1-4; TRBD1 aligns across 8 bases. The germline V gene has CDR1 MNHNY and CDR2 SVGAGI (reference sequence). Trimming cost V 5 bases and J 5 bases; bases outside gene matches: 4. The CDR3 runs to 14 residues. DNA of the CDR3: TGTGCCAGCAGTCCAGGACAGGGAAATGAAAAACTGTTTTTT. Translation gives CASSPGQGNEKLFF.

The table lists this clone with a count of one. V and J are TRBV5-5 and TRBJ1-2, with D unresolved. This CDR3 has 14 amino acids. V lost 1 base and J 2 bases, leaving 9 bases between the germline ends. Germline V gene lookup returns CDR1 SGHKS and CDR2 YYEKEE (reference sequence). The CDR3 DNA reads as TGTGCCAGCAGCTTGTTCGCGGTAAACTATGGCTACACCTTC. Amino acid sequence: CASSLFAVNYGYTF.

The gene calls are TRBV28 and TRBJ1-4; 11 bases map to TRBD1. This CDR3 comprises 15 residues. After removal of 5 bases from V and 2 bases from J, the junction contained 1 base not matched to a gene. CDR1 MDHEN and CDR2 SYDVKM come from the germline V gene. CDR3 amino acids: CASSGQGATNEKLFF. As DNA, the CDR3 is TGTGCCAGCAGTGGACAGGGGGCGACTAATGAAAAACTGTTTTTT.

J is TRBJ2-2 and V is TRBV5-1; D not certain. The CDR3 length is 16 residues. The V gene's germline CDR1 is SGHRS and CDR2 YFSETQ. V lost 0 bases and J lost 0, with 9 bases in between. The CDR3 spells CASSLAGGANTGELFF. The CDR3 DNA reads TGCGCCAGCAGCTTGGCCGGCGGCGCGAACACCGGGGAGCTGTTTTTT.

V gene TRBV6-5 combines with J gene TRBJ2-1; D gene ambiguous. V was trimmed by 0 bases and J by 8 bases, leaving 14 bases between them. Germline values: CDR1 MNHEY, CDR2 SVGAGI. The CDR3 length is 15 residues. CDR3 coding DNA: TGTGCCAGCAGTTACTCAGTCCGCAACCGAGATGAGCAGTTCTTC. Amino acids: CASSYSVRNRDEQFF.

This rearrangement joins TRBV5-1 to TRBJ2-2, with 7 bases identical to TRBD1. The CDR3 contains 14 residues. CDR1 and CDR2 from the germline V gene are SGHRS and YFSETQ. Trimming cost V 4 bases and J 7 bases; bases outside gene matches: 7. The CDR3, as DNA: TGCGCCAGCAGCGCAGGGGGAATAGACGGGGAGCTGTTTTTT. It encodes CASSAGGIDGELFF.

The rearrangement uses TRBV11-1 and TRBJ2-3; 8 nucleotides agree with TRBD2. Looked up from germline, CDR1 is SGHAT and CDR2 is FQDESV (reference sequence). The CDR3 extends over 16 amino acids. V lost 2 bases, J lost 2 bases, and 6 bases stayed unmatched. CDR3 DNA: TGTGCCAGCAGCTTAACCGGGACTAGACTCACAGATACGCAGTATTTT. Its protein product is CASSLTGTRLTDTQYF.

V gene TRBV30 combines with J gene TRBJ1-2, with D unclear. CDR1 GTSNPN and CDR2 SVGIG come from the germline V gene (reference sequence). Trimming left V 0 bases short and J 7 bases short, with 15 bases between. CDR3 length: 14 amino acids. CDR3 coding DNA: TGTGCCTGGAGTGTATCTAGAGCCGCTCTTGGCTACACCTTC. Encoded protein: CAWSVSRAALGYTF.

The chain is built from TRBV24-1 and TRBJ2-2, with 8 bases aligning to TRBD2. This CDR3 region has 15 residues. The V segment lost 3 bases and the J segment 4 bases; nucleotides outside the gene matches: 3. From germline, CDR1 is KGHDR and CDR2 SFDVKD. Written as DNA, the CDR3 is TGTGCCACCAGTGATATAGCGGGGTCCACCGGGGAGCTGTTTTTT. Encoded protein: CATSDIAGSTGELFF.

The chain carries TRBV24-1 and TRBJ2-2, with 8 nucleotides matching TRBD1. Per the germline V gene, CDR1 is KGHDR and CDR2 is SFDVKD. After removal of 0 bases from V and 5 bases from J, the junction contained 4 bases not matched to a gene. This CDR3 region has 16 residues. The CDR3 nucleotides are TGTGCCACCAGTGATTTGCAGGGGGCCACGACCGGGGAGCTGTTTTTT. It encodes CATSDLQGATTGELFF.

This sequence joins TRBV9 and TRBJ2-3; perhaps TRBD1 as D (6 bases). The germline V gene encodes CDR1 SGDLS and CDR2 YYNGEE. The CDR3 extends over 14 amino acids. The V end was cut by 3 bases, the J end by 4 bases, with 12 bases between. CDR3 nucleotide sequence: TGTGCCAGCAGCGACAGGGAGTTCGCAGATACGCAGTATTTT. Protein sequence: CASSDREFADTQYF.

This clone has only one observation. The rearrangement links TRBV29-1 to TRBJ1-1, with TRBD1 identical over 9 bases. The germline V gene encodes CDR1 SQVTM and CDR2 ANQGSEA. J was trimmed by 4 bases and V by 1 base; bases with no gene match: 7. This CDR3 comprises 15 residues. The CDR3 here is CSVEGWTGAGTEAFF. CDR3 DNA: TGCAGCGTTGAAGGGTGGACAGGGGCGGGCACTGAAGCTTTCTTT.

The J gene is TRBJ1-2, the V gene TRBV3-1 (or the pseudogene TRBV3-2); no clear D gene. V was cut by 2 bases and J by 0 bases, with 10 bases left in between. The CDR3 is made up of 15 amino acids. The germline V gene encodes CDR1 LGHDT and CDR2 YNNKEL (reference sequence). The CDR3 loop is CASSQTTTPNYGYTF. Written as DNA, the CDR3 is TGTGCCAGCAGCCAAACGACAACTCCTAACTATGGCTACACCTTC.